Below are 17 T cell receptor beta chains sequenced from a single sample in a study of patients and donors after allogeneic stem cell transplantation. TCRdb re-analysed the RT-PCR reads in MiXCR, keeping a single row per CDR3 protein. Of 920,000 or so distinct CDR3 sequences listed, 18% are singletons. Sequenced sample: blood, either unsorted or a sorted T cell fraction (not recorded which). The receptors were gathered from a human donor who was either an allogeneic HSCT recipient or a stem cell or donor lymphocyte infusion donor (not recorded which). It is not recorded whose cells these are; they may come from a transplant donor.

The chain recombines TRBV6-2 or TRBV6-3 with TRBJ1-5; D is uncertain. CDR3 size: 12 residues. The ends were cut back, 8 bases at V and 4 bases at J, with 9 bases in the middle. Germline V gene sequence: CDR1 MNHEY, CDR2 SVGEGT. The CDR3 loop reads CASGRLNQPQHF. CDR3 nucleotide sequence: TGTGCCAGCGGACGCTTGAATCAGCCCCAGCATTTT.

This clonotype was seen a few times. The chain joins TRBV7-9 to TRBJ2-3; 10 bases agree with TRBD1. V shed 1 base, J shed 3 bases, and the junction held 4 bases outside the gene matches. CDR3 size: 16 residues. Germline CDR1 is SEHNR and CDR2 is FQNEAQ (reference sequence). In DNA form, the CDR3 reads TGTGCCAGCAGCTTAGGAGACAGGGGGCGAACAGATACGCAGTATTTT. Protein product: CASSLGDRGRTDTQYF.

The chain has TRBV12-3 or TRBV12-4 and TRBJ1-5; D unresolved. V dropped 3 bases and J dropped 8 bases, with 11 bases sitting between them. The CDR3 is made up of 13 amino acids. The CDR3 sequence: CASSFLLTEPQHF. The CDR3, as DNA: TGTGCCAGCAGTTTTCTTCTTACGGAGCCCCAGCATTTT.

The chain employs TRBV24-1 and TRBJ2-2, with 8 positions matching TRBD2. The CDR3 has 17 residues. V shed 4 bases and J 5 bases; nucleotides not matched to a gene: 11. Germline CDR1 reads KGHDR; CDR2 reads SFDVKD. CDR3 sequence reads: CATSDASGGRRTGELFF. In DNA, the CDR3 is TGTGCCACCAGTGACGCCTCTGGCGGGAGGAGAACCGGGGAGCTGTTTTTT.

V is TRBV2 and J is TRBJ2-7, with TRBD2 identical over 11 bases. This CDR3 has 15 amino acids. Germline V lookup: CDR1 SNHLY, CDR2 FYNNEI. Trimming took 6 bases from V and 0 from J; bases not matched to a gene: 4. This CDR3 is CASSYTSGGSYEQYF. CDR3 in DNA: TGTGCCAGCAGCTACACTAGCGGGGGCTCCTACGAGCAGTACTTC. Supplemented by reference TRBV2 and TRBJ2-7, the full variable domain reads EPEVTQTPSHQVTQMGQEVILRCVPISNHLYFYWYRQILGQKVEFLVSFYNNEISEKSEIFDDQFSVERPDGSNFTLKIRSTKLEDSAMYFCASSYTSGGSYEQYFGPGTRLTVT.

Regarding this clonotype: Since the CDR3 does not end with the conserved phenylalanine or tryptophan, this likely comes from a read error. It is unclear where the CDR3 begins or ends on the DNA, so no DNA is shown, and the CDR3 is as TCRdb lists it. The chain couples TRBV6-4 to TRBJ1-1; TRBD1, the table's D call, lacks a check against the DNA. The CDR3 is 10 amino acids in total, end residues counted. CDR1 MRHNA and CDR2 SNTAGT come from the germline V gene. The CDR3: CASSIPGNPI.

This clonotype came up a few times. CDR3 sequence reads: CASSLVLPRDTQYF. DNA of the CDR3: TGTGCCAGCAGCTTGGTTCTACCCCGGGATACGCAGTATTTT. J is TRBJ2-3 and V is TRBV5-6; D uncertain. Per germline, CDR1 SGHDT and CDR2 YYEEEE. The germline V and J ends were trimmed by 0 bases and 6 bases, with 11 bases remaining between them. There are 14 residues in the CDR3.

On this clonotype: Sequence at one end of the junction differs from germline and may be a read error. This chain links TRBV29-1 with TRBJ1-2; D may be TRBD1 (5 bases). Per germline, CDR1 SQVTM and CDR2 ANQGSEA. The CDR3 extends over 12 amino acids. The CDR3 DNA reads TGCAGCGTTGTACCAGGGAACTTTGGCTACACCTTC. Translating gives CSVVPGNFGYTF.

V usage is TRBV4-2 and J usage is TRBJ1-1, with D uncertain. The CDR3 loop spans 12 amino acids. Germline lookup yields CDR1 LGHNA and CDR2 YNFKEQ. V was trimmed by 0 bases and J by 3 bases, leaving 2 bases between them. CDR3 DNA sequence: TGTGCCAGCAGCCAAGAGGACACTGAAGCTTTCTTT. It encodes CASSQEDTEAFF.

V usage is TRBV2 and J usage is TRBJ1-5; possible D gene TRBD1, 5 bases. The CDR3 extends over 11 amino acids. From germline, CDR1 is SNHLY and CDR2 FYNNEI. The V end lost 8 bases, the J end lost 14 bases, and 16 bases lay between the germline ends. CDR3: CASGSGASKHF. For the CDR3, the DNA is TGTGCCAGCGGTTCTGGGGCCTCTAAGCATTTT. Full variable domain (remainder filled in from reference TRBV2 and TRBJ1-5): EPEVTQTPSHQVTQMGQEVILRCVPISNHLYFYWYRQILGQKVEFLVSFYNNEISEKSEIFDDQFSVERPDGSNFTLKIRSTKLEDSAMYFCASGSGASKHFGDGTRLSIL.

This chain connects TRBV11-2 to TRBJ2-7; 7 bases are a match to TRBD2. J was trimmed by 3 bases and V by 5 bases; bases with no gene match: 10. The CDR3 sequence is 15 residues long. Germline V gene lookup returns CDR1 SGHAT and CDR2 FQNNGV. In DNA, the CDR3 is TGTGCCAGCAGCCCCGAGATAGTAGCGGGCTACGAGCAGTACTTC. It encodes CASSPEIVAGYEQYF. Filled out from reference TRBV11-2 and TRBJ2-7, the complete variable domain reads EAGVAQSPRYKIIEKRQSVAFWCNPISGHATLYWYQQILGQGPKLLIQFQNNGVVDDSQLPKDRFSAERLKGVDSTLKIQPAKLEDSAVYLCASSPEIVAGYEQYFGPGTRLTVT.

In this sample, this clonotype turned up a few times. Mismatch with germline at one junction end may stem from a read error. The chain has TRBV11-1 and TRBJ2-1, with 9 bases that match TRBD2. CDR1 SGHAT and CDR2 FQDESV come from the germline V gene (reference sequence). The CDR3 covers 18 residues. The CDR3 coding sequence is TGTGCCAGCAGCTTAGGGTTTGGTAGCGGGAGATCCTTCAATGAGCAGTTCTTC. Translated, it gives CASSLGFGSGRSFNEQFF.

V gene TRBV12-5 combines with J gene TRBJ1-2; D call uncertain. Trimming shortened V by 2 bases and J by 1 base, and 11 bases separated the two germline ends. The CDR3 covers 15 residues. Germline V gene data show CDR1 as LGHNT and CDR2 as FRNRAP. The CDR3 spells CASGLPELFNYGYTF. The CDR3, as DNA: TGTGCTAGTGGTTTGCCCGAGTTATTTAACTATGGCTACACCTTC.

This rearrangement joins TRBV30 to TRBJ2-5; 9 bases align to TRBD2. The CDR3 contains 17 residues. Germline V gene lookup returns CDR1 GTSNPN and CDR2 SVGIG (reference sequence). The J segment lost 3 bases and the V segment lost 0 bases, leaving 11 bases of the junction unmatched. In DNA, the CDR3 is TGTGCCTGGAGTGTACAGGAACTAGCGGGCAGGGAAGAGACCCAGTACTTC. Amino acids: CAWSVQELAGREETQYF. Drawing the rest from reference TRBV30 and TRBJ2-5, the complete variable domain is SQTIHQWPATLVQPVGSPLSLECTVEGTSNPNLYWYRQAAGRGLQLLFYSVGIGQISSEVPQNLSASRPQDRQFILSSKKLLLSDSGFYLCAWSVQELAGREETQYFGPGTRLLVL.

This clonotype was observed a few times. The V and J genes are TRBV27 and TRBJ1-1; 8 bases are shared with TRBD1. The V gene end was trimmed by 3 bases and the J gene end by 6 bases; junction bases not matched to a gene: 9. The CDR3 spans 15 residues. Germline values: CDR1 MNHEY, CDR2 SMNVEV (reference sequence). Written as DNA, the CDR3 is TGTGCCAGCAGTTTTACAGGGGGAGGTTACGCTGAAGCTTTCTTT. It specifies CASSFTGGGYAEAFF.

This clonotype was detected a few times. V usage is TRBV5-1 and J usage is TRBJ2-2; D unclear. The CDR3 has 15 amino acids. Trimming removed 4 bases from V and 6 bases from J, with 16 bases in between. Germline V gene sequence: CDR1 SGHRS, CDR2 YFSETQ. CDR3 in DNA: TGCGCCAGCAGCAGGATCAAGTCCGACGCCGGGGAGCTGTTTTTT. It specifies CASSRIKSDAGELFF.

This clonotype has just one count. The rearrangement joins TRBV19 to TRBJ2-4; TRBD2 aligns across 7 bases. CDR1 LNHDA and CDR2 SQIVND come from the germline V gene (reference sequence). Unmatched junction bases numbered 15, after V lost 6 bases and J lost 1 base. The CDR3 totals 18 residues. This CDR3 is CASSVRGEGDPAKNIQYF. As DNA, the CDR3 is TGTGCCAGTAGCGTCCGAGGGGAGGGTGATCCCGCCAAAAACATTCAGTACTTC.